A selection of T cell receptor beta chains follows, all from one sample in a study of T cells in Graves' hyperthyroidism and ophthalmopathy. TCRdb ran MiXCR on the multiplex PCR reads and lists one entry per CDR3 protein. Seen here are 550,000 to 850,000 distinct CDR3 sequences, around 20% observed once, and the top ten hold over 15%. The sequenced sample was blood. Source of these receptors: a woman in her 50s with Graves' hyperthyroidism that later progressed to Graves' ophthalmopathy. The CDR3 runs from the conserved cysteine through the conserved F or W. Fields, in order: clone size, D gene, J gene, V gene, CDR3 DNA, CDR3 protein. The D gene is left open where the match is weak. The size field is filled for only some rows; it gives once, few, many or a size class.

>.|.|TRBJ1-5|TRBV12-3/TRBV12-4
TGTGCCAGCAGTTTTGGGGCGAGAATTCTCAATCAGCCCCAGCATTTT
CASSFGARILNQPQHF
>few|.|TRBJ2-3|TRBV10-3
TGTGCCATCAGTGAGGGGGGCGATACGCAGTATTTT
CAISEGGDTQYF
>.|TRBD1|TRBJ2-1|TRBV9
TGTGCCAGCACCCTCGGGACAGGGATCATTGAGCAGTTCTTC
CASTLGTGIIEQFF
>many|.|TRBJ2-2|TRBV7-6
TGTGCCAGCAGCTCAGGGCAATCTACAACCTTCACCGGGGAGCTGTTTTTT
CASSSGQSTTFTGELFF
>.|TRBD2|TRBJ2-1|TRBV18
TGTGCCAGCTCGCCGGGACTAGCGGGGGAGAATGAGCAGTTCTTC
CASSPGLAGENEQFF
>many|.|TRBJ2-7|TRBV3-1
TGTGCCAGCAGCCAAACGGGACTTTTTTTCTACGAGCAGTACTTC
CASSQTGLFFYEQYF
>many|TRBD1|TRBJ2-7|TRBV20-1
TGCAGTGCCGTTACCGGGACAGGGAACGAGCAGTACTTC
CSAVTGTGNEQYF
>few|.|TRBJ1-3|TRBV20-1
TGCAGTGCTAGGGTCAGGGAGTCTGGAAACACCATATATTTT
CSARVRESGNTIYF
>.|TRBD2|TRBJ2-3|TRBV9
TGTGCCAGCAGCGTAGAGTCGGGACTAGCGGACCATAGCACAGATACGCAGTATTTT
CASSVESGLADHSTDTQYF
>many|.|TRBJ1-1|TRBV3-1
TGTGCCAGCAGCCAACCTTGGGGCCCCGGTTTGGACACTGAAGCTTTCTTT
CASSQPWGPGLDTEAFF
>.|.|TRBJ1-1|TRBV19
TGTGCCAGCTGGAGGGAGGGTACTGAAGCTTTCTTT
CASWREGTEAFF
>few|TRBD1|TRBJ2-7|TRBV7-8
TGTGCCAGCACCCCGGGACAGGGGAACGAGCAGTACTTC
CASTPGQGNEQYF
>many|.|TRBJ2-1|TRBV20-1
TGCAGTGCCATCCCGGCGTCTAGCGCCCCCAATGAGCAGTTCTTC
CSAIPASSAPNEQFF
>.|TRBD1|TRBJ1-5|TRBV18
TGTGCCAGCTCAGAGGGGACAGCGCCTTATAGCAATCAGCCCCAGCATTTT
CASSEGTAPYSNQPQHF
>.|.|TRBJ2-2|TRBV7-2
TGTGCCAGCAGGGGAGGGACAGTGAACACCGGGGAGCTGTTTTTT
CASRGGTVNTGELFF
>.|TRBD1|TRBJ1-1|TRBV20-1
TGCAGTGCGCCGACAGGGACGAACACTGAAGCTTTCTTT
CSAPTGTNTEAFF
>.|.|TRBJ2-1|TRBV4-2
TGTGCCAGCAGCCAAAGCCAGGGGTTATACAATGAGCAGTTCTTC
CASSQSQGLYNEQFF
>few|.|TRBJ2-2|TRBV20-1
TGCAGTGCTAGAGATGTTTCCCCACAGGGAGGATCCGGGGAGCTGTTTTTT
CSARDVSPQGGSGELFF
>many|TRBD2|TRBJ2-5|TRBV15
TGTGCCACCAGCAGAGATTCGGGTAGCGGGGTGGAGACCCAGTACTTC
CATSRDSGSGVETQYF
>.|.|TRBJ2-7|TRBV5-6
TGTGCCAGCAGCTGGGCCGCAGGGGTGTACTACGAGCAGTACTTC
CASSWAAGVYYEQYF
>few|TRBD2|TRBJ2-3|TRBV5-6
TGTGCCAGCAGCGTTGGACTAGCGGGGGGTGCAGATACGCAGTATTTT
CASSVGLAGGADTQYF
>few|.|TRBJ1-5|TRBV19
TGTGCCAGTAGTATACTCTGGAAGCAGCCCCAGCATTTT
CASSILWKQPQHF
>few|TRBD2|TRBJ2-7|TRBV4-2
TGTGCCAGCAGCCAAGTTGGGACTACCTACGAGCAGTACTTC
CASSQVGTTYEQYF
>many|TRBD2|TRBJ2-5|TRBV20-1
TGCAGTGCTATTTCCTGGAGCGGGGACCAAGAGACCCAGTACTTC
CSAISWSGDQETQYF
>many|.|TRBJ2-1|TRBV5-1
TGCGCCAGCAGCTTGGGCCAGTGGGGCTACAATGAGCAGTTCTTC
CASSLGQWGYNEQFF
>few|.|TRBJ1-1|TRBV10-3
TGTGCCACCCACCAGACAGGTATGAACACTGAAGCTTTCTTT
CATHQTGMNTEAFF
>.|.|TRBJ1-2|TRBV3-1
TGTGCCAGCCTTGGACAGAAAGACTATGGCTACACCTTC
CASLGQKDYGYTF
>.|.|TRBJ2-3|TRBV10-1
TGCGCCACCAGATCAAGGAGTACAGATACGCAGTATTTT
CATRSRSTDTQYF
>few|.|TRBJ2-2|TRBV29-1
TGCAGCGTCGGGACAAGAGCCGGGGAGCTGTTTTTT
CSVGTRAGELFF
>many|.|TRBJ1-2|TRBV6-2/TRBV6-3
TGTGCCAGCAGTTACGGTTCGGGATCAGGCTATGGCTACACCTTC
CASSYGSGSGYGYTF
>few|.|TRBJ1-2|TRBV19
TGTGCCAGTAGTATAATGGGCCTCGGGGACTATGGCTACACCTTC
CASSIMGLGDYGYTF
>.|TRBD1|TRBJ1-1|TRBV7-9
TGTGCCAGCAGCGGAAACAGGGGGCTCGTTTCTGAAGCTTTCTTT
CASSGNRGLVSEAFF
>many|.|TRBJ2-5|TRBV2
TGTGCCAGCAGTGGCAGGAGAGCACGGGAGACCCAGTACTTC
CASSGRRARETQYF
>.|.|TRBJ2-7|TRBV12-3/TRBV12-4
TGTGCCAGCAGCCTAACGCGAGGCGAGCAGTACTTC
CASSLTRGEQYF